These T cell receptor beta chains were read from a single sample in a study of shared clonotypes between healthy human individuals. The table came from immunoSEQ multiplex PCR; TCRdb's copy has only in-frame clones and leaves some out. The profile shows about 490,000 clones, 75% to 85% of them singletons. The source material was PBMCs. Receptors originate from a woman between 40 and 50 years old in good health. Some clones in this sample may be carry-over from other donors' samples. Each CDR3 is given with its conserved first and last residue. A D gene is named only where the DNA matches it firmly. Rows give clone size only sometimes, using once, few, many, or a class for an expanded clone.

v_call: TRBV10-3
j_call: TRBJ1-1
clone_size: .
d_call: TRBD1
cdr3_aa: CAISESGQVNTEAFF
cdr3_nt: TGTGCCATCAGTGAGTCCGGACAGGTGAACACTGAGGCTTTCTTT

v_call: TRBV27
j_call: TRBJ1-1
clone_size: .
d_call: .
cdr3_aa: CASESRGSNTEAFF
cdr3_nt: TGTGCCAGCGAATCGAGGGGGTCGAACACTGAAGCTTTCTTT

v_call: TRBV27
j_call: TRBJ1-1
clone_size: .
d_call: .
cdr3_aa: CASRRGHTEAFF
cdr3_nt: TGTGCCAGCAGAAGGGGTCACACTGAAGCTTTCTTT

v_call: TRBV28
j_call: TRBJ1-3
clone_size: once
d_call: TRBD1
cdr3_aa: CASSLFGQANSGNTIYF
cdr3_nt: TGTGCCAGCAGTTTATTCGGACAGGCAAACTCTGGAAACACCATATATTTT

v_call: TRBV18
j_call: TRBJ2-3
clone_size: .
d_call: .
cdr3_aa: CASSPPSWSSDTQYF
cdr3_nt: TGTGCCAGCTCACCACCGAGTTGGAGCTCCGATACGCAGTATTTT

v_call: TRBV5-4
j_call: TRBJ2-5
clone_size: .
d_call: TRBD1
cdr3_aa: CASSRGQVQETQYF
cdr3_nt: TGTGCCAGCAGCCGAGGACAGGTTCAAGAGACCCAGTACTTC

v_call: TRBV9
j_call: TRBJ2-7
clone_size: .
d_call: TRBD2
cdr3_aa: CASSVGGRAYEQYF
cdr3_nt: TGTGCCAGCAGCGTAGGCGGGAGGGCCTACGAGCAGTACTTC

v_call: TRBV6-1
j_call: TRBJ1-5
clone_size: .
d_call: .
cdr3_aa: CASSAQGTYSNQPQHF
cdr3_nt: TGTGCCAGCAGTGCCCAGGGGACCTATAGCAATCAGCCCCAGCATTTT

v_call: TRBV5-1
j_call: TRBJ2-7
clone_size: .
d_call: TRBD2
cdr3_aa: CASSLPTSGRYEQYF
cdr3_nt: TGCGCCAGCAGCTTGCCGACTAGCGGGAGGTACGAGCAGTACTTC

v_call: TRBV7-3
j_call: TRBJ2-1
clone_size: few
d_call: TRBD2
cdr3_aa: CASSFQLAGANEQFF
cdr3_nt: TGTGCCAGCAGCTTCCAGCTAGCGGGAGCCAATGAGCAGTTCTTC

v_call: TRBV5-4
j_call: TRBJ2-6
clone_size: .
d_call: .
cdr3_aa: CASSQRQGANVLTF
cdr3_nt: TGTGCCAGCAGCCAGAGACAGGGGGCCAACGTCCTGACTTTC

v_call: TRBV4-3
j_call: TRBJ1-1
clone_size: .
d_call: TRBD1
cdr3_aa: CASSLQGLGDTEAFF
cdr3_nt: TGCGCCAGCTCCTTACAGGGGTTGGGGGACACTGAAGCTTTCTTT

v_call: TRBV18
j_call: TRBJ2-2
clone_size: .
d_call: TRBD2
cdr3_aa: CASSPLLAGVTGELFF
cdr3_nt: TGTGCCAGCTCACCACTTCTAGCGGGTGTCACCGGGGAGCTGTTTTTT

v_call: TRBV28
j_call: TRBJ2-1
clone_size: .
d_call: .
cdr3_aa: CASSPSQGGGEQFF
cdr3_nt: TGTGCCAGCAGCCCATCCCAAGGGGGAGGTGAGCAGTTCTTC

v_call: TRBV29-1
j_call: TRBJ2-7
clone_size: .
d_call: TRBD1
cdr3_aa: CSVVPGQGVYEQYF
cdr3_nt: TGCAGCGTTGTCCCGGGACAGGGGGTCTACGAGCAGTACTTC

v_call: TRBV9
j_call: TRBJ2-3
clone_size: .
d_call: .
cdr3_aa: CASSVVGEGTDTQYF
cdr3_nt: TGTGCCAGCAGCGTAGTGGGAGAAGGCACAGATACGCAGTATTTT

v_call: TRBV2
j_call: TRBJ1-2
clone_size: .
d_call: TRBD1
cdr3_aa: CASSELGQVYGYTF
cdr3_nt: TGTGCCAGCAGTGAGCTGGGACAGGTCTATGGCTACACCTTC

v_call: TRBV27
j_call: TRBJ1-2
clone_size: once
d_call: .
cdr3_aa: CASSLFSGSYGYTF
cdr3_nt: TGTGCCAGCAGTTTATTTTCGGGAAGCTATGGCTACACCTTC

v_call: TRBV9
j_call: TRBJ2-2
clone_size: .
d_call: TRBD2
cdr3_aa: CASSVGGTSGRSGELFF
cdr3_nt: TGTGCCAGCAGCGTAGGGGGGACTAGCGGGAGATCCGGGGAGCTGTTTTTT